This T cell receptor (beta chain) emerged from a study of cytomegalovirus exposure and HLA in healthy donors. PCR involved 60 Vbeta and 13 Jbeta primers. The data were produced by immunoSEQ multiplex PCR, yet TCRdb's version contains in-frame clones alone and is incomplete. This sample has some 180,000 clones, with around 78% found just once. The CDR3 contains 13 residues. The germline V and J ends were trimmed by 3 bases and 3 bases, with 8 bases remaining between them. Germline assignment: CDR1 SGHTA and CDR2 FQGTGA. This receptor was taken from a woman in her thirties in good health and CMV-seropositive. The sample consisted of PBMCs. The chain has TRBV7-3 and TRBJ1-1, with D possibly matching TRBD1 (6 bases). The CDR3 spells CASSFGTYTEAFF. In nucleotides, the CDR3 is TGTGCCAGCAGCTTCGGGACATACACTGAAGCTTTCTTT.